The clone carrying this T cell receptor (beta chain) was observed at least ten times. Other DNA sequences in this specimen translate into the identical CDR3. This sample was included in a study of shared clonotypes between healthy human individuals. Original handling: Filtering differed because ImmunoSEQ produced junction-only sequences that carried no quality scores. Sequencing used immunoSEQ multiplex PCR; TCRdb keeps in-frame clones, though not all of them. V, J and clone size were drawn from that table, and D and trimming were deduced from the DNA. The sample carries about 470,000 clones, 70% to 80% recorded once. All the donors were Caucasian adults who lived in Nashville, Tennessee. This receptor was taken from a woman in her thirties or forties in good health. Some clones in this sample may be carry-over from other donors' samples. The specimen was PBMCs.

CDR3 protein: CASSLTRNTGELFF. The CDR3 DNA is TGTGCCAGCAGTTTAACAAGGAACACCGGGGAGCTGTTTTTT. The V gene is TRBV28, the J gene TRBJ2-2; unclear D gene. Germline assignment: CDR1 MDHEN and CDR2 SYDVKM. The V and J ends lost 2 bases and 1 base respectively, with 5 bases between them. This CDR3 is 14 amino acids long.